This T cell receptor beta chain was obtained from a study of T cell responses to AZD1222 COVID-19 vaccine. Whole-study results and caveats: Seropositive status at baseline applied to only six AZD1222 recipients. The donor cohort was predominantly white British with a female majority, and clonal diversity may have been underestimated. Researchers took repertoire samples only after the peak T cell response had come. An increase in Spike-specific TCR breadth and depth was observed after two AZD1222 doses.

Concerning this clone itself: Its antigen is as yet unknown.

There are 12 residues in the CDR3. Trimming shortened V by 7 bases and J by 4 bases, and 13 bases separated the two germline ends. Germline values: CDR1 SQVTM, CDR2 ANQGSEA. The protocol was immunoSEQ multiplex PCR, while the TCRdb copy is restricted to in-frame clones and leaves out a portion. The sample includes around 140,000 clones, around nine tenths of them seen just once. The chain links TRBV29-1 to TRBJ1-1; possible D gene TRBD1, 5 bases. This sequence originates from an adult who received the AZD1222 COVID-19 vaccine. The sample in question was peripheral blood, obtained 28 days after the second AZD1222 dose. The CDR3 DNA follows: TGCAGCGCCCAGGGACTGGGCACTGAAGCTTTCTTT. Translating it yields CSAQGLGTEAFF.